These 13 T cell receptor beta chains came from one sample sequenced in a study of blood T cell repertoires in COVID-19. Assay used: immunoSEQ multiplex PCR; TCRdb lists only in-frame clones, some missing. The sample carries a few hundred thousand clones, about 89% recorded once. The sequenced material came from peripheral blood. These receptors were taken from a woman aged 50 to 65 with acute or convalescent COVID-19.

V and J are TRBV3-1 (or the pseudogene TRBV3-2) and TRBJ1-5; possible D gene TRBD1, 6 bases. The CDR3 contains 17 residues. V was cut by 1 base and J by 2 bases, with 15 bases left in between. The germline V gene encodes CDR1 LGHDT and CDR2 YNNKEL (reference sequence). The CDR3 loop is CASSQAGLSGGNQPQHF. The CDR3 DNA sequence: TGTGCCAGCAGCCAAGCGGGTTTATCAGGGGGCAATCAGCCCCAGCATTTT.

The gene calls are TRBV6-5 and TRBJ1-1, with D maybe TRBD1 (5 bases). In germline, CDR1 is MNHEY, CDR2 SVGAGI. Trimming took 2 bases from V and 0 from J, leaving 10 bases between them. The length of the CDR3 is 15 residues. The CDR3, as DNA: TGTGCCAGCAGTTACGGCGGACACCTGAACACTGAAGCTTTCTTT. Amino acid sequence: CASSYGGHLNTEAFF.

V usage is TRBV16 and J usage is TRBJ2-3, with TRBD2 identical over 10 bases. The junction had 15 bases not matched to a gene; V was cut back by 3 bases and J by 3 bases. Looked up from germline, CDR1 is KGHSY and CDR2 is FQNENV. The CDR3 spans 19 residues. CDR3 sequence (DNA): TGTGCCAGCAGCCACTACCCAGCGGGAGGGTTCTTAACTACAGATACGCAGTATTTT. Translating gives CASSHYPAGGFLTTDTQYF.

The CDR3 nucleotides read TGTGCCAGCACCTCACGTGGGGGGAGGGACATTCAGTACTTC. As protein: CASTSRGGRDIQYF. The V gene is TRBV7-9, the J gene TRBJ2-4; 7 bases fit TRBD2. Germline CDR1 is SEHNR and CDR2 is FQNEAQ (reference sequence). The CDR3 extends over 14 amino acids. Germline trimming cut 7 bases from V and 8 bases from J; bases unmatched to any gene: 11.

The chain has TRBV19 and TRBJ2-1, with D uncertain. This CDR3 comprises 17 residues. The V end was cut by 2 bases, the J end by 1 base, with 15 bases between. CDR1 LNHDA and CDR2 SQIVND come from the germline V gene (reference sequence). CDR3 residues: CASSITERLRSYNEQFF. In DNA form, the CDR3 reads TGTGCCAGTAGTATAACCGAGCGCCTCAGATCCTACAATGAGCAGTTCTTC.

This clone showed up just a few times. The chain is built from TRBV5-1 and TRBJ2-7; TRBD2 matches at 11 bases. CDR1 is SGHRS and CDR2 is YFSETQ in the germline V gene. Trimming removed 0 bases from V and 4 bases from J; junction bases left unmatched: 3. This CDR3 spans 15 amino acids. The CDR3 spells CASSLGLAGLYEQYF. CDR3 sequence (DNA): TGCGCCAGCAGCTTGGGACTAGCGGGGTTATACGAGCAGTACTTC.

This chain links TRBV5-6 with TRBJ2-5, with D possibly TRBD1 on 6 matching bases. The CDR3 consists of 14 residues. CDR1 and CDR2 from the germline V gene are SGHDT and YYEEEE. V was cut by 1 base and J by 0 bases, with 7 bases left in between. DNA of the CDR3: TGTGCCAGCAGCTTGACAGGGAACCAAGAGACCCAGTACTTC. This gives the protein CASSLTGNQETQYF.

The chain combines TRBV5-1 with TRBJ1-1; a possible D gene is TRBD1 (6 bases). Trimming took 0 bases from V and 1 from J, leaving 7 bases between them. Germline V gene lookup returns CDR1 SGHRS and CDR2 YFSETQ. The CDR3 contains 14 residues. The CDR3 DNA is TGCGCCAGCAGCTTGGGGACAGCGAACACTGAAGCTTTCTTT. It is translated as CASSLGTANTEAFF.

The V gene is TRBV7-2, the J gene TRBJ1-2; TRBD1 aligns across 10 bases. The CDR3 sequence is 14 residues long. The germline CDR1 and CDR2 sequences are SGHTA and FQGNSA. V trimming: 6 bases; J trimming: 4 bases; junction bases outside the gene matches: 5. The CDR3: CASSLGQGGYGYTF. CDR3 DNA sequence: TGTGCCAGCAGTCTAGGACAGGGGGGCTATGGCTACACCTTC.

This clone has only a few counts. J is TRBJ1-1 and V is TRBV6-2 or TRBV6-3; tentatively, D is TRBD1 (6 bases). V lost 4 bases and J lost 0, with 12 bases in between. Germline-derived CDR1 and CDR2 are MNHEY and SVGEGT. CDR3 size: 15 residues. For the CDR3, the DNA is TGTGCCAGCAGTTCGCTCCAGGGGATGAACACTGAAGCTTTCTTT. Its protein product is CASSSLQGMNTEAFF.

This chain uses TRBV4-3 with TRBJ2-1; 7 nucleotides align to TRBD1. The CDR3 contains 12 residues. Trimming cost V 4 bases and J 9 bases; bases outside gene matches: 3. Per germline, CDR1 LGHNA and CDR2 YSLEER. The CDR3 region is CASSLGQTEQFF. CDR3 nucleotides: TGCGCCAGCAGCCTGGGACAGACTGAGCAGTTCTTC.

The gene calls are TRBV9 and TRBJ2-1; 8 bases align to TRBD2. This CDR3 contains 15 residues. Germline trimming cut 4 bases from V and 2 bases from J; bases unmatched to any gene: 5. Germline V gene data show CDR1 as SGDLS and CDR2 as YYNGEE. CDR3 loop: CASSSSGLAYNEQFF. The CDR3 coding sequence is TGTGCCAGCAGCTCTAGCGGGCTAGCCTACAATGAGCAGTTCTTC.

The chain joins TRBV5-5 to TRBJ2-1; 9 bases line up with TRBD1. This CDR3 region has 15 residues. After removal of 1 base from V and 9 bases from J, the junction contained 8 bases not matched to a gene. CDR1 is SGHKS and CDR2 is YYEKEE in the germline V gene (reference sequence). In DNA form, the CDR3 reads TGTGCCAGCAGCTTGCGACAGGGGGTGATGTTTGAGCAGTTCTTC. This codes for CASSLRQGVMFEQFF.